A selection of T cell receptor beta chains follows, all from one sample in a study of T cells in tuberculosis. The method was immunoSEQ multiplex PCR; TCRdb's version includes in-frame clones alone and lacks a portion of them. The profile shows 80,000 to 100,000 clones, approximately 91% of them singletons. The specimen sequenced was CD1b-GMM tetramer-negative cells sorted from PBMCs. These receptors came from an adult woman with latent tuberculosis. Each CDR3 is given with its conserved first and last residue. A D gene is named only where the DNA matches it firmly. Clone size is given for some rows only: seen once, a few or many times, or a class if the clone is expanded.

v_gene	d_gene	abundance	j_gene	CDR3aa	CDR3nt
TRBV6-5	TRBD2	-	TRBJ2-3	CASSYSAGGGTDTQYF	TGTGCCAGCAGTTACTCAGCGGGGGGAGGAACAGATACGCAGTATTTT
TRBV7-9	TRBD1	once	TRBJ1-5	CASSLVGTGKSNQPQHF	TGTGCCAGCAGCTTAGTGGGGACAGGGAAAAGCAATCAGCCCCAGCATTTT
TRBV28	TRBD1	-	TRBJ1-1	CASSLYRGEAFF	TGTGCCAGCAGTTTATACAGGGGTGAAGCTTTCTTT
TRBV10-2	-	-	TRBJ1-2	CASSSSVNYGYTF	TGCGCCAGCAGCTCTTCCGTTAACTATGGCTACACCTTC
TRBV7-8	TRBD1	-	TRBJ1-2	CASSSKGDRSNYGYTF	TGTGCCAGCAGCTCAAAGGGGGACAGGTCGAACTATGGCTACACCTTC
TRBV10-3	-	-	TRBJ2-1	CAIGRSYNEQFF	TGTGCCATCGGGCGCTCCTACAATGAGCAGTTCTTC
TRBV19	TRBD1	-	TRBJ1-2	CASGWDSLGGYTF	TGTGCCAGTGGATGGGACAGCCTGGGGGGCTACACCTTC
TRBV7-9	TRBD1	few	TRBJ1-3	CASSHDRGRGNTIYF	TGTGCCAGCAGTCATGACAGGGGGAGGGGAAACACCATATATTTT
TRBV7-6	TRBD1	-	TRBJ2-3	CASSLTGLLDTQYF	TGTGCCAGCAGCTTGACAGGGCTTTTAGATACGCAGTATTTT
TRBV5-6	TRBD1	-	TRBJ1-1	CASSLVGDRSHMNTEAFF	TGTGCCAGCAGCTTGGTTGGGGACAGGAGTCATATGAACACTGAAGCTTTCTTT
TRBV4-3	-	-	TRBJ1-1	CASSQDRGQMNTEAFF	TGCGCCAGCAGCCAAGATCGTGGACAGATGAACACTGAAGCTTTCTTT
TRBV27	TRBD1	-	TRBJ1-2	CASSPHHATGMGYGYTF	TGTGCCAGCAGTCCGCACCACGCGACAGGGATGGGCTATGGCTACACCTTC
TRBV30	TRBD1	-	TRBJ2-5	CAWSVAGGNQETQYF	TGTGCCTGGAGCGTAGCAGGGGGCAACCAAGAGACCCAGTACTTC
TRBV7-9	TRBD1	few	TRBJ2-7	CASSSGPGGYEQYF	TGTGCCAGCAGCTCAGGTCCAGGGGGCTACGAGCAGTACTTC